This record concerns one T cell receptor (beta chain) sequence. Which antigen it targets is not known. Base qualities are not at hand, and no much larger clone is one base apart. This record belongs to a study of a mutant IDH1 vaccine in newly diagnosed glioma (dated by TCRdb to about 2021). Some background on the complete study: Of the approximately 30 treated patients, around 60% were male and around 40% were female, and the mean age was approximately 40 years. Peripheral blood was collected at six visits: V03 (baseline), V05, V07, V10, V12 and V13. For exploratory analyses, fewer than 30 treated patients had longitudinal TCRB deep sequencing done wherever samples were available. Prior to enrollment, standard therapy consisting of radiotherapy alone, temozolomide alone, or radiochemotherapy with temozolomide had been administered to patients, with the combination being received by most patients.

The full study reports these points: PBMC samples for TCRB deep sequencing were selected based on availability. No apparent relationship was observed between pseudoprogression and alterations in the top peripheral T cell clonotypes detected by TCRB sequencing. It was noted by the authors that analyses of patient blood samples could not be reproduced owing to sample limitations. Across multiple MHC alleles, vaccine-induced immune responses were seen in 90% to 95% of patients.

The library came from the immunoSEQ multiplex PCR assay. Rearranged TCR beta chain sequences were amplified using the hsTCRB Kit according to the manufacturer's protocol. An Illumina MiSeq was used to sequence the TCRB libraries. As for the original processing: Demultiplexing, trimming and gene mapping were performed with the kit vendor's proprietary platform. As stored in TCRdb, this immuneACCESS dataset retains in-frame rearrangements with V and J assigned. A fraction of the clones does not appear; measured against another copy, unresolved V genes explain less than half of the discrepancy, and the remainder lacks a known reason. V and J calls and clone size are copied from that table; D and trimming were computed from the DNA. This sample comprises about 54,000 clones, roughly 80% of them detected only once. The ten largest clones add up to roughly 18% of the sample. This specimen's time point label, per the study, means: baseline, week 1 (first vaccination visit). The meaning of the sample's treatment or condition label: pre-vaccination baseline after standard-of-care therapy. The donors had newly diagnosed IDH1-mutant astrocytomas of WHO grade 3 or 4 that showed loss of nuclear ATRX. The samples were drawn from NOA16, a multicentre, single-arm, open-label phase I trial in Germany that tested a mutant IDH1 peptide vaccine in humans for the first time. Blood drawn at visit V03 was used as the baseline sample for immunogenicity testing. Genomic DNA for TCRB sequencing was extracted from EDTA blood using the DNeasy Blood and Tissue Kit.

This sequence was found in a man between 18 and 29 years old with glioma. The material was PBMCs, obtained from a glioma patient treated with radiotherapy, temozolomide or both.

The CDR3: CASTGEWGADTQYF. Read as DNA, the sequence is TGTGCCAGCACCGGAGAGTGGGGCGCAGATACGCAGTATTTT. The chain is assembled from TRBV5-5 and TRBJ2-3, with a weak D call of TRBD1 (5 bases match). CDR1 and CDR2 are drawn from the germline V gene (reference sequence): SGHKS, YYEKEE. Trimming removed 6 bases from V and 4 bases from J, leaving 15 bases between the germline ends. Taken from cysteine to phenylalanine, the CDR3 has 14 residues. The retained sequence is limited to the CDR3, 42 bases, with the frame set at the first base.